This T cell receptor beta chain was captured in a study of blood T cells in healthy people across ages. The V and J ends lost 3 bases and 4 bases respectively, with 12 bases between them. This CDR3 has 13 residues. Germline CDR1 SQVTM, CDR2 ANQGSEA. This clonotype turned up a few times. With a J-beta primer mix and a sample-barcoded 5' primer, a second PCR ran about 7 to 11 cycles. TCRdb ran MiXCR on the 5' RACE reads and lists one entry per CDR3 protein. Here the sample spans around 780,000 distinct CDR3 sequences, about a quarter being singletons. The sample was also linked to a second study, of T cells of mothers and their children.

This chain uses TRBV29-1 with TRBJ2-5; tentative D call: TRBD2 (5 bases). The clonotype was recovered from a boy under 18 in good health. Sequencing was performed on blood. The CDR3 region has the DNA TGCAGCGTTGACCAAGGAGGAAGAGAGACCCAGTACTTC. It translates to CSVDQGGRETQYF.